This T cell receptor beta chain was obtained from a study of cytomegalovirus exposure and HLA in healthy donors. Study-level points and caveats: HLA-A and HLA-B allele assignments for most subjects were reportedly predicted accurately using TCR beta sequences.

This CDR3 is built from 17 residues. The V and J ends lost 5 bases and 5 bases respectively, with 19 bases between them. The germline CDR1 and CDR2 sequences are MNHEY and SMNVEV (reference sequence). It was with 60 Vbeta and 13 Jbeta primers that the PCR ran. Using immunoSEQ multiplex PCR, the repertoire was profiled, and TCRdb retains in-frame clones only, with some absent. The sample carries 100,000 to 150,000 clones, around three quarters recorded once. This clone was counted once. Its matching antigen is unknown. Participants comprised healthy donors of bone marrow. Sequenced sample: PBMCs. This rearrangement joins TRBV27 to TRBJ1-6, with TRBD1 as a possible D gene (5 bases). The clonotype originates from a woman aged 45 to 65 in good health and CMV-seronegative. The CDR3 coding sequence is TGTGCCAGCAGTCTACGGCGGACACTTACTGATAATTCACCCCTCCACTTT. It codes for CASSLRRTLTDNSPLHF.